The following is a T cell receptor beta chain sequence with its context. What it recognizes is unknown. V lost 4 bases to trimming and J lost 10 bases; unmatched junction nucleotides: 4. CDR1 SGHAT and CDR2 FQNNGV come from the germline V gene. The CDR3 loop spans 13 amino acids. The data were produced by immunoSEQ multiplex PCR, yet TCRdb's version contains in-frame clones alone and is incomplete. The data contain roughly 2.6 million clones, more than 90% of them singletons. This entry is derived from a study of shared clonotypes between healthy human individuals. Findings and limits, study-wide: Specimens sampled were limited to blood, with tissue repertoires likely differing.

The sequencing sample was made of naive CD4+ T cells sorted from blood. Documented subset: CD45RA+ positively selected. The sequence derives from a man in his late teens or twenties in good health. The gene calls are TRBV11-2 and TRBJ1-6; 7 bases are shared with TRBD1. The CDR3 bases are TGTGCCAGCAGCTACGACAGGGTCTCACCCCTCCACTTT. It translates to CASSYDRVSPLHF.